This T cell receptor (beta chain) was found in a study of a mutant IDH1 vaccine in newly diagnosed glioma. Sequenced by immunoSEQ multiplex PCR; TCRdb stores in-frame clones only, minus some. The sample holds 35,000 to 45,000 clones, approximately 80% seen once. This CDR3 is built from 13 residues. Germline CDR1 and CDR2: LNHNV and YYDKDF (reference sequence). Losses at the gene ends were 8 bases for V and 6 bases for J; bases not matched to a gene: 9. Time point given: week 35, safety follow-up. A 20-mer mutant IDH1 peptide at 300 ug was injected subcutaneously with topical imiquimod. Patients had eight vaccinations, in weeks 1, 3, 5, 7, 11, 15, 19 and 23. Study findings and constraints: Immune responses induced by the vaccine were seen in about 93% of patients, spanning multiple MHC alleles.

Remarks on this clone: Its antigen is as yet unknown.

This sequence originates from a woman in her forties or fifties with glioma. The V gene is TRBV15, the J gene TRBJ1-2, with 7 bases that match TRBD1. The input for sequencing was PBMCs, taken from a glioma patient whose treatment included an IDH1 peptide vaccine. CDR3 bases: TGTGCCACCTGGAGACAGGGTGTCCATGGCTACACCTTC. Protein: CATWRQGVHGYTF. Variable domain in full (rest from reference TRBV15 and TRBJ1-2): DAMVIQNPRYQVTQFGKPVTLSCSQTLNHNVMYWYQQKSSQAPKLLFHYYDKDFNNEADTPDNFQSRRPNTSFCFLDIRSPGLGDTAMYLCATWRQGVHGYTFGSGTRLTVV.